This is a list of T cell receptor beta chains from one sample in a study of cytomegalovirus exposure and HLA in healthy donors. Assay used: immunoSEQ multiplex PCR; TCRdb lists only in-frame clones, some missing. The repertoire includes around 100,000 clones, around 66% of them detected once, and 3% to 5% sits in the top ten. The specimen sequenced was PBMCs. These receptors came from a man in his thirties or forties in good health and CMV-seronegative. The CDR3 runs from the conserved cysteine through the conserved F or W. Each record gives: CDR3 protein, CDR3 DNA, D gene, V gene, J gene, clone size. A D gene is named only where the DNA matches it firmly. Where a row states a size, it is once, few, many or the class of an expanded clone; other rows omit it.

CSVVGLAGVSSYEQYF	TGCAGCGTTGTCGGACTAGCGGGTGTAAGCTCCTACGAGCAGTACTTC	TRBD2	TRBV29-1	TRBJ2-7	NA
CASSESSGINSPLHF	TGTGCCAGCAGTGAAAGTAGTGGTATTAATTCACCCCTCCACTTT	NA	TRBV6-1	TRBJ1-6	few
CASSFQFGSSYEQYF	TGTGCTAGCAGCTTTCAGTTTGGGAGCTCCTACGAGCAGTACTTC	NA	TRBV7-7	TRBJ2-7	NA
CASSSVSRDISSYEQYF	TGCGCCAGCAGCTCCGTTTCCCGGGACATTTCTTCCTACGAGCAGTACTTC	NA	TRBV5-1	TRBJ2-7	NA
CASSQGLAGGPTDTQYF	TGCGCCAGCAGCCAAGGACTAGCGGGGGGTCCGACAGATACGCAGTATTTT	TRBD2	TRBV4-1	TRBJ2-3	few
CASSNGLARYNEQFF	TGTGCCAGCAGTAACGGACTAGCGAGATACAATGAGCAGTTCTTC	TRBD2	TRBV28	TRBJ2-1	NA
CASSYTGSVSTIYF	TGTGCCAGCAGCTACACAGGTTCTGTTTCCACCATATATTTT	NA	TRBV7-2	TRBJ1-3	NA
CASRPLGTASYEQYF	TGCGCCAGCCGACCCCTGGGGACAGCCTCCTACGAGCAGTACTTC	TRBD1	TRBV4-1	TRBJ2-7	NA
CSALVPDEQYF	TGCAGTGCCCTAGTCCCCGACGAGCAGTACTTC	NA	TRBV20-1	TRBJ2-7	NA
CASSNGQGIYTDTQYF	TGCGCCAGCAGCAACGGACAGGGGATCTACACAGATACGCAGTATTTT	TRBD1	TRBV5-1	TRBJ2-3	few
CASSLLAGAQETQYF	TGTGCCAGCAGCCTCCTAGCGGGGGCCCAAGAGACCCAGTACTTC	TRBD2	TRBV13	TRBJ2-5	NA
CASSLAGSGGYTF	TGTGCCAGCAGCCTAGCCGGGTCGGGTGGCTACACCTTC	NA	TRBV7-3	TRBJ1-2	NA
CASCEGDSRTDTQYF	TGTGCCAGCTGCGAAGGGGACAGTCGCACAGATACGCAGTATTTT	TRBD1	TRBV19	TRBJ2-3	NA
CASSIAAFWETQYF	TGTGCCAGCTCCATAGCAGCATTCTGGGAGACCCAGTACTTC	NA	TRBV11-2	TRBJ2-5	NA
CASSSHKTGPTEKLFF	TGTGCCAGCAGCTCACATAAGACAGGGCCGACTGAAAAACTGTTTTTT	TRBD1	TRBV11-2	TRBJ1-4	few
CASSLRETQYF	TGTGCCAGCAGTTTACGAGAGACCCAGTACTTC	NA	TRBV27	TRBJ2-5	NA
CASSPGQPSYGYTF	TGTGCCAGCTCCCCGGGACAGCCGAGCTATGGCTACACCTTC	TRBD1	TRBV18	TRBJ1-2	few